A single sample gave rise to the 21 T cell receptor beta chains below, sequenced in a study of CD8 T cell repertoires and HIV-1 epitope variants. Sequenced by immunoSEQ multiplex PCR; TCRdb stores in-frame clones only, minus some. Of about 3,200 clones in the sample, about two thirds were seen once. Their antigen targets remain unknown. The source material was cultured CD8+ T cells derived from PBMCs. Receptors originate from a male donor with HIV.

The rearrangement joins TRBV7-8 to TRBJ1-2, with 9 positions matching TRBD1. The CDR3 consists of 18 residues. Germline V gives CDR1 SGHVS, CDR2 FQNEAQ. V shed 5 bases, J shed 0 bases, and the junction held 13 bases outside the gene matches. The CDR3 here is CASSHVPGQGPSNYGYTF. The CDR3 nucleotides read TGTGCCAGCAGCCACGTCCCGGGACAGGGACCGTCTAACTATGGCTACACCTTC.

V usage is TRBV9 and J usage is TRBJ2-2; D ambiguous. The V gene's germline CDR1 is SGDLS and CDR2 YYNGEE. The CDR3 extends over 15 amino acids. With 0 bases removed from V and 5 bases from J, the gap between germline ends came to 11 bases. The CDR3 sequence: CASSVVGLPTGELFF. As DNA, the CDR3 is TGTGCCAGCAGCGTAGTGGGGTTGCCAACCGGGGAGCTGTTTTTT.

V is TRBV10-2 and J is TRBJ1-5; maybe TRBD1 (5 bases). This CDR3 has 16 amino acids. The ends were cut back, 6 bases at V and 2 bases at J, with 17 bases in the middle. The V gene's germline CDR1 is WSHSY and CDR2 SAAADI. In DNA form, the CDR3 reads TGCGCCAGCAGCGACCCGAGGGGTGGAGGCAATCAGCCCCAGCATTTT. Its protein product is CASSDPRGGGNQPQHF.

V gene TRBV5-1 combines with J gene TRBJ1-1; a possible D gene is TRBD1 (6 bases). The V and J ends lost 1 base and 7 bases respectively, with 14 bases between them. Looked up from germline, CDR1 is SGHRS and CDR2 is YFSETQ. The CDR3 length is 14 residues. CDR3 nucleotide sequence: TGCGCCAGCAGCTTGAACAGGGAGGCCCTTGAAGCTTTCTTT. Its protein is CASSLNREALEAFF.

This clone is categorized as large. The rearrangement links TRBV5-1 to TRBJ1-2; D gene ambiguous. The germline V and J ends were trimmed by 3 bases and 0 bases, with 9 bases remaining between them. CDR3 size: 14 residues. Germline CDR1 is SGHRS and CDR2 is YFSETQ. CDR3 residues: CASSSQETNYGYTF. DNA for the CDR3: TGCGCCAGCAGCTCGCAGGAGACTAACTATGGCTACACCTTC. Filled out from reference TRBV5-1 and TRBJ1-2, the complete variable domain reads KAGVTQTPRYLIKTRGQQVTLSCSPISGHRSVSWYQQTPGQGLQFLFEYFSETQRNKGNFPGRFSGRQFSNSRSEMNVSTLELGDSALYLCASSSQETNYGYTFGSGTRLTVV.

The chain employs TRBV7-6 and TRBJ2-5; the match to TRBD2 covers 12 bases. The germline gives CDR1 SGHVS, CDR2 FNYEAQ. The CDR3 covers 18 residues. V lost 5 bases, J lost 5 bases, and 15 bases stayed unmatched. The CDR3 loop is CASSLRPWTSGMGETQYF. DNA of the CDR3: TGTGCCAGCAGCCTCCGTCCTTGGACTAGCGGGATGGGGGAGACCCAGTACTTC.

The chain has TRBV6-1 and TRBJ2-7, with D possibly matching TRBD1 (5 bases). CDR3 length: 14 residues. V lost 6 bases, J lost 1 base, and 13 bases lay in between. Germline V CDR1 and CDR2: MNHNS, SASEGT. CDR3 sequence reads: CASRGQGLSYEQYF. As DNA, the CDR3 is TGTGCCAGCAGGGGGCAGGGCCTTTCCTACGAGCAGTACTTC.

The rearrangement joins TRBV21-1 to TRBJ1-1. TRBV21-1 is flagged as a pseudogene. This CDR3 is built from 22 residues. The CDR3 loop reads CASSKAGELEEVDGDNNTEAFF. The CDR3 bases are TGTGCCAGCAGCAAAGCGGGGGAACTTGAGGAGGTGGATGGAGACAATAACACTGAAGCTTTCTTT.

CDR3 loop: CANAAGVIYNEQFF. The DNA of the CDR3 is TGTGCCAATGCAGCGGGGGTTATATACAATGAGCAGTTCTTC. The gene calls are TRBV19 and TRBJ2-1; TRBD2 matches at 8 bases. The V gene's germline CDR1 is LNHDA and CDR2 SQIVND (reference sequence). With 10 bases clipped from V and 4 bases from J, the junction kept 9 bases outside the gene matches. This CDR3 has 14 residues.

The chain employs TRBV9 and TRBJ2-1; 10 bases line up with TRBD2. V trimming: 4 bases; J trimming: 6 bases; junction bases outside the gene matches: 10. CDR1 is SGDLS and CDR2 is YYNGEE in the germline V gene. The length of the CDR3 is 16 residues. The CDR3 nucleotides are TGTGCCAGCAGCCCGTGGACTAGCGGTCTATTCAATGAGCAGTTCTTC. Protein: CASSPWTSGLFNEQFF.

The chain is built from TRBV6-6 and TRBJ2-7, with TRBD1 as a possible D gene (6 bases). The CDR3 has 13 amino acids. CDR1 and CDR2 (germline): MNHNY, SVGAGI (reference sequence). The V gene lost 8 bases and the J gene lost 1 base, with 12 bases spanning the gap. The CDR3 sequence: CASRGTGSYEQYF. CDR3 nucleotides: TGTGCCAGCCGTGGAACAGGGTCCTACGAGCAGTACTTC.

This clone was found a few times. This sequence joins TRBV5-1 and TRBJ2-1; TRBD1 matches at 8 bases. The V gene end was trimmed by 4 bases and the J gene end by 10 bases; junction bases not matched to a gene: 7. Germline V lookup: CDR1 SGHRS, CDR2 YFSETQ. This CDR3 has 13 amino acids. CDR3 in amino acids: CASSRGTGNEQFF. Here the CDR3 DNA reads TGCGCCAGCAGCCGTGGGACAGGTAACGAGCAGTTCTTC.

The rearrangement uses TRBV9 and TRBJ2-7; TRBD2 aligns across 7 bases. The ends lost 0 bases at V and 3 bases at J; junction bases unmatched: 6. Germline values: CDR1 SGDLS, CDR2 YYNGEE. This CDR3 region has 15 residues. The CDR3 DNA is TGTGCCAGCAGCGTAGATCTAGCGGCGAACTACGAGCAGTACTTC. It codes for CASSVDLAANYEQYF.

The CDR3 nucleotides read TGCAGCGTTGAAGATCCCCAGCGAATAAACAATGAGCAGTTCTTC. Protein: CSVEDPQRINNEQFF. The chain is built from TRBV29-1 and TRBJ2-1; D is unresolved. CDR3 length: 15 amino acids. Trimming left V 0 bases short and J 5 bases short, with 14 bases between. Germline assignment: CDR1 SQVTM and CDR2 ANQGSEA.

The J gene is TRBJ1-1, the V gene TRBV5-1, with unresolved D. CDR1 is SGHRS, CDR2 YFSETQ, per germline. V lost 5 bases and J lost 0, with 11 bases in between. There are 14 residues in the CDR3. The CDR3 nucleotides are TGCGCCAGCAGATCAGGACTCATGAACACTGAAGCTTTCTTT. Protein: CASRSGLMNTEAFF. Full variable domain (outside the CDR3, taken from reference TRBV5-1 and TRBJ1-1): KAGVTQTPRYLIKTRGQQVTLSCSPISGHRSVSWYQQTPGQGLQFLFEYFSETQRNKGNFPGRFSGRQFSNSRSEMNVSTLELGDSALYLCASRSGLMNTEAFFGQGTRLTVV.

As concerns this clone: The junction and the germline gene differ at one end; a read error may be behind it. The chain recombines TRBV7-8 with TRBJ2-3; 12 positions match TRBD2. This CDR3 is built from 13 residues. Germline CDR1 reads SGHVS; CDR2 reads FQNEAQ. CDR3 in amino acids: CASSLGTSGELAF. The CDR3 DNA is TGTGCCAGCAGCTTAGGGACTAGCGGGGAGCTTGCTTTT. Variable domain in full (rest from reference TRBV7-8 and TRBJ2-3): GAGVSQSPRYKVAKRGQDVALRCDPISGHVSLFWYQQALGQGPEFLTYFQNEAQLDKSGLPSDRFFAERPEGSVSTLKIQRTQQEDSAVYLCASSLGTSGELAFGPGTRLTVL.

This rearrangement joins TRBV5-6 to TRBJ2-7; tentative D call: TRBD1 (5 bases). V lost 4 bases to trimming and J lost 2 bases, with 19 bases between them. Germline assignment: CDR1 SGHDT and CDR2 YYEEEE. CDR3 length: 16 residues. The DNA for the CDR3 is TGTGCCAGCAGCCACACAGTGGGGCAGTTAACCTACGAGCAGTACTTC. It yields the protein CASSHTVGQLTYEQYF.

V is TRBV29-1 and J is TRBJ2-3, with unresolved D. CDR1 is SQVTM, CDR2 ANQGSEA, per germline. V gave up 6 bases and J gave up 1 base, with 8 bases separating them. The CDR3 consists of 12 residues. This chain's CDR3 is CSVELGTDTQYF. The CDR3 nucleotides are TGCAGCGTAGAGCTAGGCACAGATACGCAGTATTTT.

This clone has a single count. This chain joins TRBV9 and TRBJ2-7, with D perhaps TRBD1 (6 bases). This CDR3 has 13 residues. CDR1 is SGDLS and CDR2 is YYNGEE in the germline V gene. Trimming shortened V by 4 bases and J by 5 bases, and 13 bases separated the two germline ends. CDR3 sequence (DNA): TGTGCCAGCAGCCCAACAGGGTTCGACGAGCAGTACTTC. Protein: CASSPTGFDEQYF.

The chain joins TRBV6-4 to TRBJ1-2; 12 positions match TRBD1. CDR3 length equals 18 residues. J lost 4 bases, V lost 4 bases, and 13 bases had no gene match. Germline V gene sequence: CDR1 MRHNA, CDR2 SNTAGT. The CDR3 loop reads CASSVPPRDRGLVYGYTF. In DNA form, the CDR3 reads TGTGCCAGCAGTGTCCCCCCCAGGGACAGGGGGCTTGTCTATGGCTACACCTTC.

The chain combines TRBV7-2 with TRBJ2-5, with 8 nucleotides matching TRBD1. The CDR3 contains 14 residues. The germline V gene encodes CDR1 SGHTA and CDR2 FQGNSA. With 3 bases clipped from V and 5 bases from J, the junction kept 5 bases outside the gene matches. CDR3 region: CASSFTGGEETQYF. In nucleotides, the CDR3 is TGTGCCAGCAGCTTCACAGGGGGTGAGGAGACCCAGTACTTC.